Listed here is a single T cell receptor (beta chain). This clonotype was seen only a few times. Its cognate antigen has yet to be identified. No much larger clone exists at a distance of one base, and base qualities are not known. This specimen comes from a study of T cell repertoires in cytomegalovirus infection (dated by TCRdb to the late 2010s). With respect to the entire study: The HLA type of each donor mattered for the analysis, because public TCR beta signatures pointed to carriage of CMV infection along with the matching HLA type. General study outcomes and caveats: The ex vivo response was dominated by HLA-C-restricted CMV-specific TCR beta clonotypes, which also provided the single most frequent clonotype in two of eight donors. In both this cohort and an independent approximately 370-donor cohort, the cumulative frequency of public TCR beta family members distinguished carriers of CMV infection plus the relevant HLA type.

The reads were generated on an Illumina HiSeq 1500. Through fastp at Q25 and MiXCR, TCRdb rebuilt clones from the public reads, retaining in-frame beta chains. Records with the same CDR3 protein are collapsed into one entry carrying the most frequent genes and DNA. For this sample the table gives around 290,000 distinct CDR3 sequences, of which about a quarter were detected only once. The leading ten clones occupy approximately 15% of the sample. The junction shows trimming of 6 bases on V and 1 base on J, and the gene matches do not reach 6 bases of it. CDR1 and CDR2 are read off the germline V gene as SQVTM and ANQGSEA. The CDR3 starts with the cysteine, ends with the phenylalanine, and has 14 residues. The kept DNA is CDR3 alone, 42 bases in frame from the first base.

The rearranged segments are TRBV29-1 and TRBJ1-5, with 7 central nucleotides matching TRBD1. The TCR originated in a human donor in good health (CMV status not recorded). Some clones in this sample may be carry-over from other donors' samples. Sequencing was performed on PBMCs. The CDR3 protein is CSVMTGSSNQPQHF. DNA sequence: TGCAGCGTCATGACAGGGTCAAGCAATCAGCCCCAGCATTTT.